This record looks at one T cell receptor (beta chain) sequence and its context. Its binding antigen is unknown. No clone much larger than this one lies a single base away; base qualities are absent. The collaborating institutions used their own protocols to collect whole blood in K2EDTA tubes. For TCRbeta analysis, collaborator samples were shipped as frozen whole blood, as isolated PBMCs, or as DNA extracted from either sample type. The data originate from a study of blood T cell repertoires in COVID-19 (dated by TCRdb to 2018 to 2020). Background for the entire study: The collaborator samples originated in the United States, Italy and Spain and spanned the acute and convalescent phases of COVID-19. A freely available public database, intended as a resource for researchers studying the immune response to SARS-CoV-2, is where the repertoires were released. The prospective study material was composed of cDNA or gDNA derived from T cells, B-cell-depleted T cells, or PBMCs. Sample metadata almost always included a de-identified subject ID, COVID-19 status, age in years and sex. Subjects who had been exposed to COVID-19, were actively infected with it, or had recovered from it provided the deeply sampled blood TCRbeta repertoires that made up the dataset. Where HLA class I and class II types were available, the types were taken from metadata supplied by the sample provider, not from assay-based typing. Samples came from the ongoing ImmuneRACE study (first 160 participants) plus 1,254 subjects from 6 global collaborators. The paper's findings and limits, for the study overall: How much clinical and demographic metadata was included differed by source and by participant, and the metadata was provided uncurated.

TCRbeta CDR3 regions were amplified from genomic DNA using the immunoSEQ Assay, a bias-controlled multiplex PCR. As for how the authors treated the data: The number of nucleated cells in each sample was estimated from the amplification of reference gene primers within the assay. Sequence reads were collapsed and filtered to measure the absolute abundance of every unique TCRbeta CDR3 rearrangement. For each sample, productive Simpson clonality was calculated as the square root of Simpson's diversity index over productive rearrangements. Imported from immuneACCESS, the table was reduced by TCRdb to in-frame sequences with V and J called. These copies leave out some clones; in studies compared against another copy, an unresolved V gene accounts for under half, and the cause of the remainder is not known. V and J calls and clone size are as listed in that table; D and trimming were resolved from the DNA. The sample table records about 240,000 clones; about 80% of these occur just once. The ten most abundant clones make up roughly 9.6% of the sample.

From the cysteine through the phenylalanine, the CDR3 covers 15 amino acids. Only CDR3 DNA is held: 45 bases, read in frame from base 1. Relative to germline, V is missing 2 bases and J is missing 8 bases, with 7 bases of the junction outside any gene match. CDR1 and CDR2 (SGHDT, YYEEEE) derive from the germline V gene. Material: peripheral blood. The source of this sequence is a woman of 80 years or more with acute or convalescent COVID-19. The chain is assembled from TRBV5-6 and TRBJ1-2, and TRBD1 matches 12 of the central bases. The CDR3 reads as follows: CASSLTGTGGRGYTF. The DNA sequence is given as TGTGCCAGCAGCTTAACCGGGACAGGGGGCCGGGGCTACACCTTC.